The present T cell receptor (beta chain) was sequenced within a study of blood T cells in healthy people across ages (dated by TCRdb to 2014 to 2015). In the study overall: In model experiments, roughly one uniquely barcoded TCR beta cDNA molecule per two T cells was captured by template switching. To track age-related changes in TCR beta repertoire diversity, the study relied on deep sequencing normalized with unique cDNA molecular identifiers. Donors were grouped into four age groups: young (average 16 years), middle-aged (39), aged (around 62) and long-lived (less than 85). For two donors (one aged 18 to 30 and one aged 80 or older), the study analyzed two additional independent replicas of 1 million unique cDNA reads from the same blood draw.

Overall study results and their limits: Compared with the aged group, more naive CD4+ T cells, fewer expanded clones and increased TCR diversity were shown by the long-lived group, suggesting age selection. As age increased, observed TCR beta diversity per million T cells dropped in a roughly linear way, and a significant reduction was already evident by age 40. Estimates of total diversity based on one million sequenced T cells were considered lower bounds and underestimates. Because the CMV infection status of the donors was unknown, age-related changes in expanded clonotypes may potentially have been confounded. Because profiling used bulk unsorted PBMCs, naive and antigen-experienced compartments could not be compared conclusively. A strong correlation was found between observed TCR beta diversity and the percentage of naive T cells measured by flow cytometry.

Libraries were prepared through 5' RACE. The sequencer listed for this sample is Illumina HiSeq 2500. The second PCR ran for roughly 7 to 12 cycles and used a J-beta primer mix along with a sample-barcoded 5' primer. A unique molecular identifier was introduced onto each TCR beta cDNA molecule by a template-switch 5' adaptor carrying 12 random nucleotides. Each sample yielded at least 3 million CDR3-containing paired-end reads. All of the RNA was converted into first-strand cDNA using the Mint cDNA synthesis kit, with a TRBC-specific oligonucleotide serving as the primer. All cDNA was treated with uracil-DNA glycosylase and then went through a first 18-cycle PCR with the universal primers M1SS and BC2_uni_R. Per the authors' processing: For normalization, 1 million high-quality reads were randomly selected from each sample, with every read carrying a distinct molecular identifier. Instead of being binned into consensus sequences, reads with shared molecular identifiers were discarded. MiTCR, with a Q25 quality threshold and the strictest error-elimination algorithm, was used for CDR3 identification, clonotype clustering and error correction. A nonparametric unseen species model with Euler transformation was used to estimate a lower bound on total TCR beta diversity. TCRdb passed the public sequencing reads through fastp at Q25 and MiXCR, retaining productive beta sequences. Each entry is one CDR3 protein sequence, shown with its most common DNA and genes. TCRdb, not the original authors, processed these V and J calls. In all, the sample holds approximately 900,000 distinct CDR3 sequences, and under 35% of those were seen once. Together, the top ten hold approximately 10% of the sample.

V loses 8 bases, J loses 5 bases, and the germline ends lie 16 bases apart. Measured from the cysteine to the phenylalanine, the CDR3 is 14 residues long. Solely the CDR3 DNA is kept, with 42 bases framed from the first base. Systemically healthy Caucasian individuals from Russia, 39 in total and aged roughly 6 to 100 years, were included as donors. Each donor gave approximately 9.4 milliliters of peripheral blood, drawn into EDTA-treated Vacutainer tubes. Ficoll-Paque density-gradient centrifugation was used to isolate PBMCs, with at least 6.5 million per sample. Total RNA was extracted from PBMCs with Trizol reagent, with at least 5 micrograms obtained per sample. The percentages of naive CD45RAhigh/CD27high T cells were determined by flow cytometry on a PBMC aliquot from every donor. This clonotype has just a few counts. There is no known antigen for this receptor. No much larger clonotype is one base removed from it; base qualities were not supplied.

These data were likewise used in another study, on T cells of mothers and their children. The second paper further reports: Donors were nine systemically healthy Caucasian individuals: three mothers and their six children. cDNA synthesis used all of the extracted RNA, with around 1.5 ug of RNA in each 15 ul reaction. In the second PCR, the M1S primer added sample barcodes and 2-4 random nucleotides. Each mother yielded over 8 million TCR beta CDR3 reads and each child roughly 2.9 million reads. Thymic selection similarly shapes TCR recombination output in related and unrelated pairs, with minor effect from inherited differences. Normalized repertoire overlap was always slightly but never significantly higher in related than unrelated mother-child pairs. No persistent microchimeric T cell clones were detected, at a sensitivity of about 100 clones per million clonotypes. Deep NGS was used in the study to compare the TCR beta repertoires of mothers and children and to look for features that separate related mother-child pairs from unrelated individuals. On average, the children were approximately 11 +/- 4 years old, while the mothers were about 37 +/- 4 years old. After adapters were ligated using NEBNext reagents, the libraries underwent 100+100 nt paired-end sequencing on an Illumina HiSeq 2000. Mother and child libraries were prepared a month apart and sequenced in separate runs to prevent cross-contamination. Between 500,000 and 2,000,000 distinct TCR beta clonotypes were identified per donor. Naive TCR beta clonotypes were estimated from low-frequency clonotypes matched to each donor's FACS-determined naive share, without sorting.

Recombination linked TRBV12-3 or TRBV12-4 to TRBJ2-1; no confident D gene assignment can be made. The sequence was obtained from a woman between 35 and 50 years old in good health. Sample: blood. The CDR3 corresponds to CASSLNGRNNEQFF. In nucleotide form, the sequence is TGTGCCAGCTCTCTGAATGGACGAAACAATGAGCAGTTCTTC.